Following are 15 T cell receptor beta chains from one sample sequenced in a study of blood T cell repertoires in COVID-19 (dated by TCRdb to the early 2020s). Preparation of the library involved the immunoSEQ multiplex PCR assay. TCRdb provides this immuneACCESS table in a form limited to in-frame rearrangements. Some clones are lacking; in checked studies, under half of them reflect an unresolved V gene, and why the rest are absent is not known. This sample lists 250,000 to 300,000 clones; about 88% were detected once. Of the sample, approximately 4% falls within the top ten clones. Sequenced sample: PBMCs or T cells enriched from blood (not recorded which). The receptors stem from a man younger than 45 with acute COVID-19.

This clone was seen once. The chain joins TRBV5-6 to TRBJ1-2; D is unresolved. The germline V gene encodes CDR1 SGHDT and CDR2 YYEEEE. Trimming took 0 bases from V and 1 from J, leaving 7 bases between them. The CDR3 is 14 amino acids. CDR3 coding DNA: TGTGCCAGCAGCTTGGCCAGAATTAACTATGGCTACACCTTC. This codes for CASSLARINYGYTF.

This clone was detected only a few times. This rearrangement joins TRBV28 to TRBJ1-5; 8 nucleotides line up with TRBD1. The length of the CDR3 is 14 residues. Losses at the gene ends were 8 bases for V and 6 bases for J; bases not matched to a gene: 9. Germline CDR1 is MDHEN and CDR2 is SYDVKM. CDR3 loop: CASWETGDGQPQHF. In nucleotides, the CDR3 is TGTGCCAGCTGGGAGACAGGGGACGGTCAGCCCCAGCATTTT.

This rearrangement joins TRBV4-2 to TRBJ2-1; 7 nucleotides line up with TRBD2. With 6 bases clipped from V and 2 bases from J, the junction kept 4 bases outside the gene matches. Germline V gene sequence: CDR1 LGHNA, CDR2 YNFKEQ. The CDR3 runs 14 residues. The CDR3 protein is CASSLAETYNEQFF. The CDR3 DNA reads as TGTGCCAGCAGTCTAGCGGAGACCTACAATGAGCAGTTCTTC.

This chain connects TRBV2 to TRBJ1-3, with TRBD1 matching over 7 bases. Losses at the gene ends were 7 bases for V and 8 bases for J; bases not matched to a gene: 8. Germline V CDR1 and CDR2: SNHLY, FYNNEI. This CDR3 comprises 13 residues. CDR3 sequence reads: CASKTGTVDTIYF. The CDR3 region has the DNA TGTGCCAGCAAAACCGGGACAGTGGACACCATATATTTT.

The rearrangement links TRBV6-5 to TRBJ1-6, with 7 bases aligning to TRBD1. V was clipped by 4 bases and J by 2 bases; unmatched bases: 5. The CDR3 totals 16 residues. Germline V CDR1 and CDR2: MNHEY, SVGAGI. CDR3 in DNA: TGTGCCAGCAGTTCCAGGGGGGTCGCCTATAATTCACCCCTCCACTTT. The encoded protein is CASSSRGVAYNSPLHF.

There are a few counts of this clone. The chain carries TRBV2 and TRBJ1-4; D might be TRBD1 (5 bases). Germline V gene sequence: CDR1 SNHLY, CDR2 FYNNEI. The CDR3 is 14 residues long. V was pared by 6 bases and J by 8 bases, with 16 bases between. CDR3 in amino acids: CASRKSSGGEKLFF. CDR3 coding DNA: TGTGCCAGCAGGAAATCCTCGGGGGGAGAAAAACTGTTTTTT. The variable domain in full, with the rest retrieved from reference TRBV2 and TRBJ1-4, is EPEVTQTPSHQVTQMGQEVILRCVPISNHLYFYWYRQILGQKVEFLVSFYNNEISEKSEIFDDQFSVERPDGSNFTLKIRSTKLEDSAMYFCASRKSSGGEKLFFGSGTQLSVL.

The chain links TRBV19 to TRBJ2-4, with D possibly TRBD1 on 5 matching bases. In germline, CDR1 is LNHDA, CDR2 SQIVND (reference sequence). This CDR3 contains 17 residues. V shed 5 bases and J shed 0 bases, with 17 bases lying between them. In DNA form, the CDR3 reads TGTGCCAGTAGTCAAGGACACGAACTTCTAGCCAAAAACATTCAGTACTTC. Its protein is CASSQGHELLAKNIQYF. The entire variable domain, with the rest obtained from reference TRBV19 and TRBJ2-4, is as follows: DGGITQSPKYLFRKEGQNVTLSCEQNLNHDAMYWYRQDPGQGLRLIYYSQIVNDFQKGDIAEGYSVSREKKESFPLTVTSAQKNPTAFYLCASSQGHELLAKNIQYFGAGTRLSVL.

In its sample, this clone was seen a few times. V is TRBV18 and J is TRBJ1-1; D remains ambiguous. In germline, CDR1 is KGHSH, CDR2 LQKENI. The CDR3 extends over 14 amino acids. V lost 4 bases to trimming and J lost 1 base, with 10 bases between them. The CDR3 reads CASSRIGQNTEAFF. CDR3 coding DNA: TGTGCCAGCTCACGTATTGGGCAGAACACTGAAGCTTTCTTT.

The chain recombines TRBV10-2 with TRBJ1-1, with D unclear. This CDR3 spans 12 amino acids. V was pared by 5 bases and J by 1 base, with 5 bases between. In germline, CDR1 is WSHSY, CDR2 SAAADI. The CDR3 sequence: CASSSWNTEAFF. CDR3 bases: TGCGCCAGCAGTTCGTGGAACACTGAAGCTTTCTTT.

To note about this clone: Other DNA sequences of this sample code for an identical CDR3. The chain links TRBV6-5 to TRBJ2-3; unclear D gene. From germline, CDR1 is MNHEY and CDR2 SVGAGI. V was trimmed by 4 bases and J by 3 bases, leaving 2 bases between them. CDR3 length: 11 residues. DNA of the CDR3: TGTGCCAGCAGTTCTACAGATACGCAGTATTTT. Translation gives CASSSTDTQYF.

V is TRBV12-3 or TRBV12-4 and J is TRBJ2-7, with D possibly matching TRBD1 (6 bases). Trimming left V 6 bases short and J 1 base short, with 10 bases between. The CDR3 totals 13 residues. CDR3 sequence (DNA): TGTGCCAGCAGACCGACAGGATCCTACGAGCAGTACGTC. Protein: CASRPTGSYEQYV.

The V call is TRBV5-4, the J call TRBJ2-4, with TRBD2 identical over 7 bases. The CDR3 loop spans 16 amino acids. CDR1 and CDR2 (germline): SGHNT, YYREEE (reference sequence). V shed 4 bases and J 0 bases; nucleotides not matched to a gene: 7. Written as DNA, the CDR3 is TGTGCCAGCAGCGTCCCGGGGGGACTAGCCAAAAACATTCAGTACTTC. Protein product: CASSVPGGLAKNIQYF.

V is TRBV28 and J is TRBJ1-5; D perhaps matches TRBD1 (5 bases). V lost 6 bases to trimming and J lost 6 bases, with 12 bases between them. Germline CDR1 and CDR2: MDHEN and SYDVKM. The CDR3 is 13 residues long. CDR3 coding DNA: TGTGCCAGCAGCTCAGGGTTTCCTCAGCCCCAGCATTTT. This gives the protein CASSSGFPQPQHF.

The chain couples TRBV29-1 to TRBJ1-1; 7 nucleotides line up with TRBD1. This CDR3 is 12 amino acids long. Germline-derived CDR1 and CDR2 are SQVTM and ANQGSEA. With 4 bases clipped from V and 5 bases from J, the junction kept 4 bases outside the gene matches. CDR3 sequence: CSVGRGETEAFF. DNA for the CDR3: TGCAGCGTTGGCAGGGGGGAAACTGAAGCTTTCTTT.

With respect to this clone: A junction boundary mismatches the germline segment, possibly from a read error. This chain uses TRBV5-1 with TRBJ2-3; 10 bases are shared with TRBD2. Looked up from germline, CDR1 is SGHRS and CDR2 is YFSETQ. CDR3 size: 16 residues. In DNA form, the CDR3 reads TGTGCCAGCAGCTTCCGGACTAGCGGAAACACAGATACGCAGTATTTT. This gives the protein CASSFRTSGNTDTQYF.